A selection of T cell receptor beta chains follows, all from one sample in a study of T cells after yellow fever vaccination. A single record per CDR3 protein comes from TCRdb applying MiXCR to the 5' RACE reads. The sample lists around 320,000 distinct CDR3 sequences, approximately 4% occurring once. The sequencing here drew on PBMCs, taken 15 days after the yellow fever booster vaccination. The receptor source for this set is a man younger than 30 who received the YFV17D yellow fever vaccine. Both conserved end residues are part of each CDR3. D genes are given only for firm matches. For some rows the clone size is stated as once, few or many, or as a class when expanded; others skip it.

clone_size,j_call,d_call,v_call,cdr3_aa,cdr3_nt
many,TRBJ1-5,TRBD1,TRBV28,CASSSGQGRQPQHF,TGTGCCAGCAGTTCGGGACAGGGTCGTCAGCCCCAGCATTTT
many,TRBJ1-1,TRBD1,TRBV12-3/TRBV12-4,CASISGGGSTEAFF,TGTGCCAGCATTTCAGGGGGCGGGAGCACTGAAGCTTTCTTT
few,TRBJ1-5,TRBD1,TRBV29-1,CSAGTGNQPQHF,TGCAGCGCAGGGACAGGGAATCAGCCCCAGCATTTT
many,TRBJ1-2,TRBD1,TRBV7-8,CASSLLTGVDYGYTF,TGTGCCAGCAGCTTACTGACAGGGGTGGACTATGGCTACACCTTC
few,TRBJ1-3,-,TRBV5-4,CASSFKGSGNTIYF,TGTGCCAGCAGCTTTAAGGGTTCGGGAAACACCATATATTTT
few,TRBJ2-3,-,TRBV23-1,CASITGSSTDTQYF,TGCGCCAGCATTACAGGGTCGAGCACAGATACGCAGTATTTT
many,TRBJ1-5,TRBD1,TRBV20-1,CSALDRASNQPQHF,TGCAGTGCCCTTGACAGGGCGAGCAATCAGCCCCAGCATTTT
few,TRBJ2-2,-,TRBV7-9,CASRSGGPPNTGELFF,TGTGCCAGCCGTTCTGGGGGGCCTCCGAACACCGGGGAGCTGTTTTTT
few,TRBJ1-1,-,TRBV24-1,CATSGRGMNTEAFF,TGTGCCACCAGTGGGAGGGGTATGAACACTGAAGCTTTCTTT
-,TRBJ2-1,-,TRBV3-1,CASSPRTGSQFF,TGTGCCAGCAGCCCCCGGACCGGGTCGCAGTTCTTC
few,TRBJ1-1,-,TRBV7-2,CASSPARGNTEAFF,TGTGCCAGCAGCCCCGCACGGGGTAACACTGAAGCTTTCTTT
-,TRBJ1-1,-,TRBV5-1,CASSLADRTEAFF,TGCGCCAGCAGCTTGGCGGACAGAACTGAAGCTTTCTTT
-,TRBJ1-1,-,TRBV6-6,CASSYWGRDTSNTEAFF,TGTGCCAGCAGTTACTGGGGACGGGACACATCGAACACTGAAGCTTTCTTT
many,TRBJ1-1,-,TRBV10-3,CAITPDSMNTEAFF,TGTGCCATCACCCCGGACAGCATGAACACTGAAGCTTTCTTT
many,TRBJ2-4,-,TRBV6-2/TRBV6-3,CASSYTGPWASGIQYF,TGTGCCAGCAGTTACACCGGTCCCTGGGCGTCAGGGATTCAGTACTTC
few,TRBJ2-2,-,TRBV18,CASSPIQPGELFF,TGTGCCAGCTCACCTATCCAGCCCGGGGAGCTGTTTTTT
-,TRBJ2-5,-,TRBV7-2,CASSPRGPSKETQYF,TGTGCCAGCAGCCCACGAGGACCTAGTAAAGAGACCCAGTACTTC
few,TRBJ2-7,-,TRBV27,CASSFRVEGYEQYF,TGTGCCAGCAGTTTCAGGGTAGAGGGATACGAGCAGTACTTC
many,TRBJ1-2,TRBD1,TRBV5-1,CASSLFGTANYGYTF,TGCGCCAGCAGCTTGTTTGGGACAGCTAACTATGGCTACACCTTC
few,TRBJ1-4,-,TRBV6-5,CASRKTITTQPNEKLFF,TGTGCCAGCAGAAAAACTATCACAACACAGCCCAATGAAAAACTGTTTTTT
-,TRBJ1-6,TRBD1,TRBV20-1,CSAREDRDLSPLHF,TGCAGTGCTAGAGAGGACAGGGATCTTTCACCCCTCCACTTT
-,TRBJ1-1,-,TRBV4-3,CASSQDYGTEAFF,TGCGCCAGCAGCCAAGATTACGGCACTGAAGCTTTCTTT
many,TRBJ1-3,-,TRBV6-5,CASRGPSGNTIYF,TGTGCCAGCAGAGGACCTTCTGGAAACACCATATATTTT
many,TRBJ2-1,-,TRBV6-5,CASSYSGFHNEQFF,TGTGCCAGCAGTTACTCCGGATTCCACAATGAGCAGTTCTTC
few,TRBJ1-5,TRBD1,TRBV27,CASSLIPTGGGNQPQHF,TGTGCCAGCAGTCTCATCCCGACAGGGGGGGGCAATCAGCCCCAGCATTTT
many,TRBJ1-2,-,TRBV20-1,CSARDTDGYTF,TGCAGTGCTAGAGATACCGATGGCTACACCTTC
many,TRBJ2-7,-,TRBV5-1,CASSLGDTGNEQYF,TGCGCCAGCAGCTTGGGGGACACAGGGAACGAGCAGTACTTC
many,TRBJ1-1,-,TRBV11-2,CASNHREPNTEAFF,TGTGCCAGCAACCACAGGGAACCGAACACTGAAGCTTTCTTT
many,TRBJ2-3,TRBD2,TRBV5-1,CASSSHSGGGLTDTQYF,TGCGCCAGCAGCTCGCATAGCGGGGGGGGACTCACAGATACGCAGTATTTT
many,TRBJ2-1,-,TRBV7-2,CASSLQGRGFSSYNEQFF,TGTGCCAGCAGCCTACAGGGGCGGGGGTTTAGCTCCTACAATGAGCAGTTCTTC
few,TRBJ1-1,-,TRBV3-1,CASSHGGRNTEAFF,TGTGCCAGCAGCCACGGGGGTAGGAACACTGAAGCTTTCTTT
-,TRBJ2-3,TRBD2,TRBV7-8,CASSLAGGRGTDTQYF,TGTGCCAGCAGCTTAGCCGGGGGGAGAGGCACAGATACGCAGTATTTT
few,TRBJ2-7,-,TRBV18,CASSSDRSAYEQYF,TGTGCCAGCTCGTCCGACAGATCTGCCTACGAGCAGTACTTC
-,TRBJ2-7,-,TRBV3-1,CASRTEGTYEQYF,TGTGCCAGCAGGACGGAGGGGACGTACGAGCAGTACTTC
-,TRBJ2-3,-,TRBV4-3,CASSQSWGQVLIDTQYF,TGCGCCAGCAGCCAAAGCTGGGGGCAAGTGCTCATAGATACGCAGTATTTT
few,TRBJ1-2,-,TRBV7-2,CASSLLSGQGGYTF,TGTGCCAGCAGCTTACTGTCGGGGCAGGGTGGCTACACCTTC
-,TRBJ1-3,-,TRBV4-1,CASSQDDSSGNTIYF,TGCGCCAGCAGCCAAGATGACAGCTCTGGAAACACCATATATTTT
few,TRBJ1-4,-,TRBV7-9,CASSFGGGSEEKLFF,TGTGCCAGCAGCTTTGGGGGAGGGTCGGAAGAAAAACTGTTTTTT
many,TRBJ2-1,TRBD2,TRBV27,CASSPPGLALDEQFF,TGTGCCAGCAGCCCTCCGGGACTAGCATTGGATGAGCAGTTCTTC
few,TRBJ2-1,-,TRBV6-1,CASREHPQGGEQFF,TGTGCCAGCAGGGAGCACCCCCAGGGAGGCGAGCAGTTCTTC
many,TRBJ2-7,-,TRBV5-1,CASSPGGAGTYEQYF,TGCGCCAGCAGCCCGGGCGGGGCAGGGACTTACGAGCAGTACTTC
many,TRBJ2-7,-,TRBV12-3/TRBV12-4,CASSQGIYEQYF,TGTGCCAGCAGTCAGGGGATCTACGAGCAGTACTTC
few,TRBJ1-1,-,TRBV4-3,CASSQGIGRLELEAFF,TGCGCCAGCAGCCAAGGTATCGGTAGGCTAGAGCTTGAAGCTTTCTTT
many,TRBJ2-1,-,TRBV7-2,CASSRRGSSYNEQFF,TGTGCCAGCAGCCGCCGAGGGAGCTCCTACAATGAGCAGTTCTTC
-,TRBJ1-2,-,TRBV28,CASTKQHYGYTF,TGTGCCAGCACTAAACAGCATTATGGCTACACCTTC
few,TRBJ1-2,-,TRBV7-9,CASSLGAAGYPEDFGYTF,TGTGCCAGCAGCTTAGGAGCGGCAGGGTACCCAGAAGATTTCGGCTACACCTTC